This T cell receptor beta chain was captured by sequencing in a study of shared clonotypes between healthy human individuals. Sequencing was performed with immunoSEQ multiplex PCR; in TCRdb, only in-frame clones are kept and a portion is missing. The repertoire holds some 2 million clones, 90% to 95% seen once, with 0.13% in the top ten. This TCR was recovered from a young man in good health. Sequenced: naive CD4+ T cells sorted from blood. The subset here: CD45RA+ positively selected.

The CDR3 here is CASSERNPGELFF. The DNA for the CDR3 is TGTGCCAGCAGTGAAAGGAATCCCGGGGAGCTGTTTTTT. V gene TRBV6-1 combines with J gene TRBJ2-2; no clear D. CDR1 is MNHNS and CDR2 is SASEGT in the germline V gene. The CDR3 is made up of 13 amino acids. Trimming pared 2 bases from V and 6 bases from J, leaving 7 bases between.